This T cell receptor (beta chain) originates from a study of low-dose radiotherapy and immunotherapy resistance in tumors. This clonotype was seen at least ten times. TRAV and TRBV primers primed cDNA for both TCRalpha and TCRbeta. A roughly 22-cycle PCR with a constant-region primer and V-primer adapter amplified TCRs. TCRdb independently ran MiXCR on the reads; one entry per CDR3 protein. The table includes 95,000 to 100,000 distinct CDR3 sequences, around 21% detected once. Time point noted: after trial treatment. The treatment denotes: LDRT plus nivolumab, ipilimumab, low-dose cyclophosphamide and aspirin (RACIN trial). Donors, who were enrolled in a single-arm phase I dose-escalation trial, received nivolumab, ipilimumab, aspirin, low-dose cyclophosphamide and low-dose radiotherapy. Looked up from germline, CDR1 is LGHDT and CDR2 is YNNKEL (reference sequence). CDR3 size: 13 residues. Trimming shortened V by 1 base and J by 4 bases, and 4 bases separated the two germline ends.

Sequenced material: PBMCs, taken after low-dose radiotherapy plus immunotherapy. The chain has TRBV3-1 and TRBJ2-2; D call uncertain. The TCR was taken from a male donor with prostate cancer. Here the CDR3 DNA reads TGTGCCAGCAGCCAAGTATCCACCGGGGAGCTGTTTTTT. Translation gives CASSQVSTGELFF.